This TCR beta chain was retrieved from a study of CD8 T cells in ankylosing spondylitis. Trimming cost V 6 bases and J 5 bases, with 20 bases left between them. Germline V gene sequence: CDR1 DFQATT, CDR2 SNEGSKA (reference sequence). This CDR3 spans 14 amino acids. TCRdb recomputed calls from the 5' RACE reads with MiXCR, one row per CDR3 protein. The table has 250,000 to 400,000 distinct CDR3 sequences, roughly 12% seen once; the top ten hold about 10%. Many counts were recorded for this clonotype. What it binds is unknown. Study results and limitations: From matched ankylosing spondylitis synovial fluid, disease-linked clones were reportedly recovered at significantly enriched levels. Disease-linked clones bore a CD8+ phenotype and were relatively rare in peripheral blood. Several highly homologous variants made up a TCR beta motif, and this motif appeared characteristic of ankylosing spondylitis blood.

The V call is TRBV20-1, the J call TRBJ2-7; perhaps TRBD1 as D (6 bases). The material sequenced was blood, either unsorted or a sorted T cell fraction (not recorded which). This sequence originates from a female donor with ankylosing spondylitis or in good health (not recorded which). CDR3 bases: TGCAGTGCCCCAAACGAATCCCACAGGGACGAGCAGTACTTC. Translated: CSAPNESHRDEQYF.